This TCR beta chain was captured by sequencing in a study of T cell clonotyping in hematopoietic cell transplantation. Details on this clone: Its antigen is unidentified.

Trimming removed 4 bases at V and 1 base at J, with 10 bases between. CDR3 size: 14 residues. CDR1 is SGHTA and CDR2 is FQGNSA in the germline V gene. Only in-frame clones appear in the TCRdb table, and some are missing; sequencing was by immunoSEQ multiplex PCR. The sample lists 8,000 to 8,500 clones, 85% to 90% occurring once. Whole-study results and caveats: No sorting was done, leaving CD4 and CD8 contributions mixed. Few recipient clonotypes overlapped donors; over 95% were de novo at given depth.

This clonotype was obtained from a male patient aged 55 to 70 who had an allogeneic stem cell transplant from a related donor, so the T cells may come from the graft donor. Some clones in this sample may be carry-over from other donors' samples. This chain joins TRBV7-2 and TRBJ1-1; D may be TRBD1 (5 bases). Sequenced material: peripheral blood mononuclear cells, taken at the time of graft-versus-host disease after allogeneic stem cell transplant. The DNA of the CDR3 is TGTGCCAGCAGCTACCGGGGGGGGAACACTGAAGCTTTCTTT. This encodes CASSYRGGNTEAFF.